This TCR beta chain was observed in a study of cytomegalovirus exposure and HLA in healthy donors. Findings of the study overall: The tendency of first-cohort TCR clusters to co-occur in the roughly 130 validation repertoires emerged from a later analysis. Listed as cytomegalovirus-associated were more than 150 TCR beta chains.

Concerning this clone itself: Its antigen remains unidentified.

Produced via immunoSEQ multiplex PCR; TCRdb's table is partial and in-frame only. Among 150,000 to 200,000 clones listed, roughly 82% were seen once. This TCR came from a woman aged 18-29 years in good health and CMV-seronegative. Sequencing input: PBMCs.

In nucleotides, the CDR3 is TGTGCCAGCAGTTACTTTTGGACAGGGGTATTAGGTGAAGCTTTCTTT. Its translation: CASSYFWTGVLGEAFF. This sequence joins TRBV6-6 and TRBJ1-1, with 9 bases aligning to TRBD1. The V and J ends lost 1 base and 7 bases, in that order; junction bases with no gene match: 10. The CDR3 totals 16 residues. Germline V gene sequence: CDR1 MNHNY, CDR2 SVGAGI (reference sequence).